One TCR beta chain is described in this entry. Its antigen is still unknown. This specimen belongs to a study of CD8 T cells in ankylosing spondylitis. General study points: The study identified a TCR beta motif of roughly eight highly homologous variants that appeared characteristic of ankylosing spondylitis blood.

The CDR3 spans 12 residues. CDR1 and CDR2 (germline): MNHNS, SASEGT. Deletions cut 7 bases from V and 8 bases from J, with 12 bases between. TCRdb called the 5' RACE reads again in MiXCR, with one record for every CDR3 protein. The data contain about 840,000 distinct CDR3 sequences, about 10% of them singletons. The chain couples TRBV6-1 to TRBJ2-1; no definite D call. This clonotype was obtained from a male donor with ankylosing spondylitis. The specimen was blood, either unsorted or a sorted T cell fraction (not recorded which). CDR3 residues: CASMSVSDEQFF. The CDR3 DNA sequence: TGTGCCAGCATGAGTGTCTCCGATGAGCAGTTCTTC.